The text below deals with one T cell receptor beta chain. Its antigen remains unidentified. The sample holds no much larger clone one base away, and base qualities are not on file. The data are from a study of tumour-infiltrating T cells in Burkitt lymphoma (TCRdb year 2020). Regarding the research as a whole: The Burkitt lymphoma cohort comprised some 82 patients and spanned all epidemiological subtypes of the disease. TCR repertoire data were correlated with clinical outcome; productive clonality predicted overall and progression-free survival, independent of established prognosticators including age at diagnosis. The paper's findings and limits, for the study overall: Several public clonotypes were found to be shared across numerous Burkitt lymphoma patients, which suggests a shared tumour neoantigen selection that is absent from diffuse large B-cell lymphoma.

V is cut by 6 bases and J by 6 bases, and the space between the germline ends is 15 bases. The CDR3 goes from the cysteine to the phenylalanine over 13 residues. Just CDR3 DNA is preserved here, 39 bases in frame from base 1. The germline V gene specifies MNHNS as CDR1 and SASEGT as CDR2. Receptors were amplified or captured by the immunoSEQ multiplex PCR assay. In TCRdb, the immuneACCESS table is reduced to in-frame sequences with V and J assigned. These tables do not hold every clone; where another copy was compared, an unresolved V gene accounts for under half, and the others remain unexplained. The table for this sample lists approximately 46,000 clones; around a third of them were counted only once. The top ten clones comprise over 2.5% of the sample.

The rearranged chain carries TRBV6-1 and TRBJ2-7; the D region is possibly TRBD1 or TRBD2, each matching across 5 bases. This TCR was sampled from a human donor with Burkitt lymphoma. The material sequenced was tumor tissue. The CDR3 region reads CASRKVGDAEQYF. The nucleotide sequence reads TGTGCCAGCAGAAAGGTCGGGGACGCCGAGCAGTACTTC.